The clone carrying this T cell receptor beta chain appeared a few times. What it binds is not known. Primers used in a second PCR of about 7 to 12 cycles were a sample-barcoded 5' primer and a J-beta primer mix. TCRdb independently ran MiXCR on the 5' RACE reads; one entry per CDR3 protein. The sample includes some 1.8 million distinct CDR3 sequences, approximately 40% seen only once; the top ten take roughly 23%. Donation came from healthy Caucasian individuals in Russia who were aged 6 to 90. V lost 0 bases, J lost 4 bases, and 6 bases lay in between. The CDR3 length is 13 residues. The data stem from a study of blood T cells in healthy people across ages. About the research overall: The template switching approach captured approximately one barcoded beta molecule for every two T cells.

Study results and caveats: Whereas aged donors had fewer naive CD4+ cells, long-lived donors had more of them and higher diversity. Expanded clonotype shifts may have been confounded, as the donors had an unknown CMV status.

The sequence came from a human donor in good health. The chain uses TRBV12-3 or TRBV12-4 and TRBJ1-2; no firm D call. What was sequenced was blood. The CDR3 region is CASSLALLYGYTF. CDR3 in DNA: TGTGCCAGCAGTTTAGCGCTCCTCTATGGCTACACCTTC.